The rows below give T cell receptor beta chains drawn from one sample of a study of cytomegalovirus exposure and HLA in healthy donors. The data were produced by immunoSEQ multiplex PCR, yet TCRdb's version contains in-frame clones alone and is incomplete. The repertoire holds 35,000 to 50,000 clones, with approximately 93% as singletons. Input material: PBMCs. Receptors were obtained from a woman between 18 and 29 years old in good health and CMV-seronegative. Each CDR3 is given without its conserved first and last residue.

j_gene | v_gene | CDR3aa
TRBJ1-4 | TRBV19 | ASSLGITGEKLF
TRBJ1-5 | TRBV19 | ASTKTAEDGQPQH
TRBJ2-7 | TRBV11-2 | ASSLGLPYEQY
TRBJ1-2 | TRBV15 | ATSRLRVLRGYT
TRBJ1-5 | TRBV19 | ASSRGRSGQGYQPQH
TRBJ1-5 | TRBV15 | ATSKRTGLNQPQH
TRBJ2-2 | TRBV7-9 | ASSFGTSSTGELF
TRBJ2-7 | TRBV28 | ASSPPGSRYEQY
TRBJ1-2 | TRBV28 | ASRSGDRGVYGYT
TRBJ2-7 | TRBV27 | ASSFQGSGAYEQY
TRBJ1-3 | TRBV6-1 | ASRETQGSGNTIY
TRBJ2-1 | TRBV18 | ASSPPRGSGDYNEQF
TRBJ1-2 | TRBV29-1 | SVEEKRTGGNGYT
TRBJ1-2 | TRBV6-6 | ASSYSRPEDYGYT
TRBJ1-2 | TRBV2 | ASSEGALYGYT
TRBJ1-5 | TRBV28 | ASSSWTGAYSNQPQH
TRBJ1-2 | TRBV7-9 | ASSLTSGGYT
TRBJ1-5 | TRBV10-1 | ASSETATFNQPQH
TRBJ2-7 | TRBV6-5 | ASSLTVASSYEQY